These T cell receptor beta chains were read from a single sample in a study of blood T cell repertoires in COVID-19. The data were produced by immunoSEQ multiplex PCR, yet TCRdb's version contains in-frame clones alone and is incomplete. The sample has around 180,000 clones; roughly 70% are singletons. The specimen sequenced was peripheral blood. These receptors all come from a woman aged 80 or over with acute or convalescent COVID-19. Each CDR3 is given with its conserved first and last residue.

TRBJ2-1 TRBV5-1 CASSLGRLARNEQFF
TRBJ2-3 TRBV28 CASSTGQGTDTQYF
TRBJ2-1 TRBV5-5 CASSFQDSSYNEQFF
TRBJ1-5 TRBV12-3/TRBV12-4 CASSPIVWPQHF
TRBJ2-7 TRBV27 CASSALAGVHEQYF
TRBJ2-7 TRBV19 CASSIGPAGAYEQYF
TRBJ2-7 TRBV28 CASSAGTSKNEQYF
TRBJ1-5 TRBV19 CASSTRQGSQPQHF
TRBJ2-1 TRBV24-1 CATSGTGGTYNEQFF
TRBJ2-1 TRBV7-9 CASSWGLTGGGKNEQFF
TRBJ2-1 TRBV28 CASSSPTPRDRDNEQFF
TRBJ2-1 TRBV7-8 CASSLGSGIKFF
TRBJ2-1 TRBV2 CASTLSGRPEGEQFF
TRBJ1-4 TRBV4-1 CASSQDGTGRQLFF
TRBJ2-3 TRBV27 CASSLVAGVAADTQYF
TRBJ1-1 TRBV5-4 CASSPNRNTEAFF
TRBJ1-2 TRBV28 CASSSETGYGYTF
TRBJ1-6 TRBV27 CASRLGQTNSPLHF
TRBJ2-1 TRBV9 CASSVGRTSGSSYNEQFF
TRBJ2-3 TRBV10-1 CASSESGSGLLGDTQYF
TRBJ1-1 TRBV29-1 CSGGRWNTEAFF
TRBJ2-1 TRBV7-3 CASSLELAGGYNEQFF
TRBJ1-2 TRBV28 CASSTDSLYGYTF
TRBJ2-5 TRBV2 CASSPRGLGKETQYF
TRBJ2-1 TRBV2 CASSPEGLSSYNEQFF
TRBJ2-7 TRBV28 CASKFSGTSGRGEQYF
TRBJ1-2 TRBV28 CASKQGGADYGYTF
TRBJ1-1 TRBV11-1 CASSRLLDSMNTEAFF
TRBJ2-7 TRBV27 CASTFRQGPYEQYF
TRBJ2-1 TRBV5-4 CASSLGSGISYNEQFF
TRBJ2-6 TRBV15 CATSRDRREGPGANVLTF
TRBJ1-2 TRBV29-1 CSVPGHIYGYTF
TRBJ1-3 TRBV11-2 CASSLAGTGNTIYF
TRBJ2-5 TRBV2 CASSSSGLGQETQYF
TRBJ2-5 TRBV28 CASSFPGGAQYF
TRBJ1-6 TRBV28 CASSSGQSYNSPLHF
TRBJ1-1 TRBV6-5 CASRGTGGLPEAFF
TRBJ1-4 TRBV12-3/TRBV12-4 CASSLQYAGELFF
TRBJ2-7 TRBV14 CASSPPGRDYEQYF
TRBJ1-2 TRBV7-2 CASSPGQYYGYTF
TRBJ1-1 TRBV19 CASSIGQENTEAFF
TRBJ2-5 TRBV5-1 CASSLSIGRGWETQYF
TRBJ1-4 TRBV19 CASSPLTGGAGEKLFF
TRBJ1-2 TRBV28 CASTLPGQYNYGYTF
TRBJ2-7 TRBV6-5 CASSPGLQTYEQYF
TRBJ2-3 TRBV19 CASSRIGGTDTQYF
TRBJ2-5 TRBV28 CASSLGGLKETQYF
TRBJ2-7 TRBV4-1 CASSPSGSAGVSYEQYF
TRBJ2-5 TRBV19 CASSSAAQWETQYF
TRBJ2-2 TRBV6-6 CASTGLAGVTGELFF
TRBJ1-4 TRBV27 CATLDPGRELFF
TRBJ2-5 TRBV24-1 CATSDSQGLAAYETQYF